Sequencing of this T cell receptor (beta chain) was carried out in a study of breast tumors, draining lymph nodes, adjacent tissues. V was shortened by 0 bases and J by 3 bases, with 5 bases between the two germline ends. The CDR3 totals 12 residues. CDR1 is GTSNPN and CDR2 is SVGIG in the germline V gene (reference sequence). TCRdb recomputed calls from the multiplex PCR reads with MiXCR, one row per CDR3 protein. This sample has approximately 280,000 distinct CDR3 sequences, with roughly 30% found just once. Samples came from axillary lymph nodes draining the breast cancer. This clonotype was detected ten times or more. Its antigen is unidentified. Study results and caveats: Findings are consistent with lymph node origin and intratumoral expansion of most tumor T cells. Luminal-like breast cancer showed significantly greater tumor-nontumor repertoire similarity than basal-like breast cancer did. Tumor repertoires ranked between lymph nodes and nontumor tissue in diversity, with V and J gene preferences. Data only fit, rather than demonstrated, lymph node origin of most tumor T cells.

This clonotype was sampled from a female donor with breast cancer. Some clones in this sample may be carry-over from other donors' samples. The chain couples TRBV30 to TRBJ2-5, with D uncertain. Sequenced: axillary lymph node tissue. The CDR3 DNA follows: TGTGCCTGGAGTGTAAGAGAAGAGACCCAGTACTTC. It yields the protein CAWSVREETQYF.